Listed below are T cell receptor beta chains from one sample, sequenced in a study of blood T cells in healthy people across ages. TCRdb ran MiXCR on the 5' RACE reads and lists one entry per CDR3 protein. There are hundreds of thousands of distinct CDR3 sequences in the sample; more than 35% occur only once, and 15% to 20% lies in the top ten. The sequencing sample was made of blood. These TCRs come from a man aged 80 or over in good health. The CDR3 runs from the conserved cysteine through the conserved F or W. D genes are given only for firm matches. A clone size is listed for some rows: how often the clone was seen (once, few, many), or a class if it is expanded.

d_call: -; j_call: TRBJ2-5; v_call: TRBV3-1; clone_size: few; cdr3_nt: TGTGCCAGCAGCCTAAGGGTGGAACAAGAGACCCAGTACTTC; cdr3_aa: CASSLRVEQETQYF
d_call: -; j_call: TRBJ2-3; v_call: TRBV9; clone_size: -; cdr3_nt: TGTGCCAGCAGCGTCGCTCCCTCGGGGAGGGATACGCAGTATTTT; cdr3_aa: CASSVAPSGRDTQYF
d_call: -; j_call: TRBJ2-2; v_call: TRBV10-3; clone_size: -; cdr3_nt: TGTGCCATCAGCTCCCGCACGATTGAGAACACCGGGGAGCTGTTTTTT; cdr3_aa: CAISSRTIENTGELFF
d_call: -; j_call: TRBJ2-1; v_call: TRBV20-1; clone_size: -; cdr3_nt: TGCAGTGCTAGAGATCGTAGGGGTCGTAGCGGTATTAATGAGCAGTTCTTC; cdr3_aa: CSARDRRGRSGINEQFF
d_call: TRBD2; j_call: TRBJ2-1; v_call: TRBV5-1; clone_size: once; cdr3_nt: TGCGCCAGCAGCTTGGTGCCCACAACTAGCGGGAGCTGGCATGAGCAGTTCTTC; cdr3_aa: CASSLVPTTSGSWHEQFF
d_call: -; j_call: TRBJ2-1; v_call: TRBV29-1; clone_size: -; cdr3_nt: TGCAGCGTTGAAGATGGGACCTACAATGAGCAGTTCTTC; cdr3_aa: CSVEDGTYNEQFF
d_call: -; j_call: TRBJ2-7; v_call: TRBV6-2/TRBV6-3; clone_size: few; cdr3_nt: TGTGCCAGCAGGCGGATTAGCGGTCCCTACGAGCAGTACTTC; cdr3_aa: CASRRISGPYEQYF
d_call: TRBD1; j_call: TRBJ2-7; v_call: TRBV5-4; clone_size: -; cdr3_nt: TGTACCAGCAGCAAGGACAGGAACTCCTACGAGCAGTACTTC; cdr3_aa: CTSSKDRNSYEQYF
d_call: -; j_call: TRBJ1-1; v_call: TRBV9; clone_size: -; cdr3_nt: TGTGCCAGCAGCGTAAGGGGGGACACTGAAGCTTTCTTT; cdr3_aa: CASSVRGDTEAFF
d_call: -; j_call: TRBJ2-1; v_call: TRBV9; clone_size: once; cdr3_nt: TGTGCCAGCAGCATCGGACAGAAGGGCAATGAGCAGTTCTTC; cdr3_aa: CASSIGQKGNEQFF
d_call: TRBD2; j_call: TRBJ2-1; v_call: TRBV6-2/TRBV6-3; clone_size: few; cdr3_nt: TGTGCCAGCAGTTACTATCCGGGACTAGCGGGCCAAAGCTCCTACAATGAGCAGTTCTTC; cdr3_aa: CASSYYPGLAGQSSYNEQFF
d_call: -; j_call: TRBJ2-7; v_call: TRBV12-3/TRBV12-4; clone_size: few; cdr3_nt: TGTGCCAGCAGTTTAGGGCAGACTCTCTACGAGCAGTACTTC; cdr3_aa: CASSLGQTLYEQYF
d_call: -; j_call: TRBJ2-3; v_call: TRBV12-3/TRBV12-4; clone_size: -; cdr3_nt: TGTGCCAGCAGTTTATTCGGAGAGAGGGCAGATACGCAGTATTTT; cdr3_aa: CASSLFGERADTQYF
d_call: TRBD2; j_call: TRBJ2-7; v_call: TRBV6-1; clone_size: few; cdr3_nt: TGTGCCAGCAGTAGACTAGCGATTAATGCCTACGAGCAGTACTTC; cdr3_aa: CASSRLAINAYEQYF
d_call: TRBD2; j_call: TRBJ2-1; v_call: TRBV6-2/TRBV6-3; clone_size: -; cdr3_nt: TGTGCCAGCAGTACCCTATGGCGGGAGCCCTGCAATGAACAGTTCTTC; cdr3_aa: CASSTLWREPCNEQFF
d_call: TRBD2; j_call: TRBJ2-5; v_call: TRBV6-2/TRBV6-3; clone_size: -; cdr3_nt: TGTGCCAGCAGTTATAAGCGGGAGATTTTCGATGAGCAGTACTTC; cdr3_aa: CASSYKREIFDEQYF
d_call: TRBD1; j_call: TRBJ1-4; v_call: TRBV20-1; clone_size: -; cdr3_nt: TGCAGTGGGATCGGACAGGGGTCGGGAGAAAAACTGTTTTTT; cdr3_aa: CSGIGQGSGEKLFF
d_call: -; j_call: TRBJ2-7; v_call: TRBV5-1; clone_size: few; cdr3_nt: TGCGCCAGCAGCTTGGATCAGGGGAGCGGCTACGAGCAGTACTTC; cdr3_aa: CASSLDQGSGYEQYF
d_call: -; j_call: TRBJ2-2; v_call: TRBV7-2; clone_size: -; cdr3_nt: TGTGCCAGCAGCCCGACGAGAAGCACCGGGGAGCTGTTTTTT; cdr3_aa: CASSPTRSTGELFF
d_call: -; j_call: TRBJ1-2; v_call: TRBV20-1; clone_size: few; cdr3_nt: TGCAGTGCTAGAGTTCGGGGGCAGGCTAACTATGGCTACACCTTC; cdr3_aa: CSARVRGQANYGYTF
d_call: TRBD1; j_call: TRBJ2-1; v_call: TRBV20-1; clone_size: few; cdr3_nt: TGCAGTGCTATACCCCCGGATAGCAGGGGGCTCTACAATGAGCAGTTCTTC; cdr3_aa: CSAIPPDSRGLYNEQFF
d_call: TRBD1; j_call: TRBJ2-5; v_call: TRBV28; clone_size: -; cdr3_nt: TGTGCCAGCAGAGTTGACAGGGTTTGGGAGACCCAGTACTTC; cdr3_aa: CASRVDRVWETQYF
d_call: TRBD1; j_call: TRBJ2-2; v_call: TRBV29-1; clone_size: -; cdr3_nt: TGCAGCGTTTTCCAGGGGGCAGCAACGAACACCGGGGAGCTGTTTTTT; cdr3_aa: CSVFQGAATNTGELFF
d_call: TRBD2; j_call: TRBJ2-1; v_call: TRBV15; clone_size: few; cdr3_nt: TGTGCCACCAGCAGCTATAGCGGGCAGTTCCCCTACAATGAGCAGTTCTTC; cdr3_aa: CATSSYSGQFPYNEQFF
d_call: -; j_call: TRBJ1-1; v_call: TRBV19; clone_size: -; cdr3_nt: TGTGCCAGTAGTATGGAGAGGGCCAGAGGGACGAACACTGAAGCTTTCTTT; cdr3_aa: CASSMERARGTNTEAFF
d_call: -; j_call: TRBJ2-7; v_call: TRBV27; clone_size: many; cdr3_nt: TGTGCCAGCAGCCAGGGGGGCCCCTACGAGCAGTACTTC; cdr3_aa: CASSQGGPYEQYF
d_call: TRBD2; j_call: TRBJ2-1; v_call: TRBV7-7; clone_size: many; cdr3_nt: TGTGCCAGCAGCTTCAACGGACTAGCGGATGAGCAGTTCTTC; cdr3_aa: CASSFNGLADEQFF
d_call: TRBD1; j_call: TRBJ2-5; v_call: TRBV29-1; clone_size: many; cdr3_nt: TGCAGCCTCGGGACAGGGATGGAGACCCAGTACTTC; cdr3_aa: CSLGTGMETQYF
d_call: -; j_call: TRBJ1-2; v_call: TRBV5-1; clone_size: once; cdr3_nt: TGCGCCAGCACGATGTCCGGGACCGGGAGAAGCTACACCTTC; cdr3_aa: CASTMSGTGRSYTF
d_call: -; j_call: TRBJ1-2; v_call: TRBV7-2; clone_size: few; cdr3_nt: TGTGCCAGCAGCTTGATCAGGGGAGGATATGGCTACACCTTC; cdr3_aa: CASSLIRGGYGYTF
d_call: TRBD2; j_call: TRBJ2-5; v_call: TRBV28; clone_size: -; cdr3_nt: TGTGCCAGCAGTTTTCACCCCTGGCCGGGTAGCGGGAGGAGCGAGACCCAGTACTTC; cdr3_aa: CASSFHPWPGSGRSETQYF
d_call: TRBD1; j_call: TRBJ2-7; v_call: TRBV29-1; clone_size: -; cdr3_nt: TGCAGCGTTGAGGGACAGACCCTCTACGAGCAGTACTTC; cdr3_aa: CSVEGQTLYEQYF
d_call: TRBD2; j_call: TRBJ2-1; v_call: TRBV20-1; clone_size: few; cdr3_nt: TGCAGTGCTAGACGGGGGGATGAGCAGTTCTTC; cdr3_aa: CSARRGDEQFF
d_call: -; j_call: TRBJ1-1; v_call: TRBV10-3; clone_size: few; cdr3_nt: TGTGCCATCACTGGGAACGGGGCTGAAGCTTTCTTT; cdr3_aa: CAITGNGAEAFF
d_call: TRBD1; j_call: TRBJ1-1; v_call: TRBV4-2; clone_size: -; cdr3_nt: TGTGCCAGCAGCCAAGCCGGGACAGGGAACACTGAAGCTTTCTTT; cdr3_aa: CASSQAGTGNTEAFF
d_call: -; j_call: TRBJ2-2; v_call: TRBV11-2; clone_size: -; cdr3_nt: TGTGCCAGCAGCTTCGCCAGAACCACCGGGGAGCTGTTTTTT; cdr3_aa: CASSFARTTGELFF
d_call: TRBD1; j_call: TRBJ2-5; v_call: TRBV18; clone_size: -; cdr3_nt: TGTGCCAGCTCACGAGACAGGGGATACCAAGAGACCCAGTACTTC; cdr3_aa: CASSRDRGYQETQYF
d_call: TRBD2; j_call: TRBJ2-7; v_call: TRBV12-3/TRBV12-4; clone_size: -; cdr3_nt: TGTGCCAGCAGTGGGAGCGGGGGGGCTATATACGAGCAGTACTTC; cdr3_aa: CASSGSGGAIYEQYF